Presented here are 21 T cell receptor beta chains from one specimen sequenced in a study of blood T cell repertoires in COVID-19. Clones were read by immunoSEQ multiplex PCR, and TCRdb kept only the in-frame ones, dropping some. The top ten hold about 4% of the sample, which has 150,000 to 190,000 clones, roughly four fifths seen once. The specimen sequenced was peripheral blood. The origin of the receptors is a woman of 80 years or more with acute or convalescent COVID-19.

The V call is TRBV4-1, the J call TRBJ1-2, with D uncertain. V was pared by 0 bases and J by 5 bases, with 13 bases between. The CDR3 covers 15 residues. Germline V gene sequence: CDR1 MGHRA, CDR2 YSYEKL. The CDR3 DNA follows: TGCGCCAGCAGCCAAGACCGAACAACGACTTATGGCTACACCTTC. Translating gives CASSQDRTTTYGYTF.

The rearrangement joins TRBV6-5 to TRBJ1-2; 8 bases line up with TRBD1. Per the germline V gene, CDR1 is MNHEY and CDR2 is SVGAGI. V lost 6 bases, J lost 5 bases, and 8 bases stayed unmatched. The CDR3 is made up of 14 amino acids. This CDR3 is CASRPGQGQYGYTF. CDR3 nucleotide sequence: TGTGCCAGCAGGCCCGGACAGGGTCAATATGGCTACACCTTC.

V is TRBV24-1 and J is TRBJ1-2; 8 bases are shared with TRBD1. The V gene end was trimmed by 3 bases and the J gene end by 8 bases; junction bases not matched to a gene: 4. The CDR3 length is 13 residues. Germline-derived CDR1 and CDR2 are KGHDR and SFDVKD. The CDR3 DNA sequence: TGTGCCACCAGTGATCGGACAGGGAGAGGCTACACCTTC. Translated, it gives CATSDRTGRGYTF.

This clone was picked up many times. V is TRBV2 and J is TRBJ1-3; D gene ambiguous. The CDR3 is made up of 14 amino acids. Germline assignment: CDR1 SNHLY and CDR2 FYNNEI. The V end lost 3 bases, the J end lost 2 bases, and 8 bases lay between the germline ends. The chain's CDR3 is CASSDGVAGNTIYF. In nucleotides, the CDR3 is TGTGCCAGCAGTGATGGAGTGGCTGGAAACACCATATATTTT.

This clone occurred a few times. The chain combines TRBV4-2 with TRBJ1-1, with a weak D call TRBD1 (5 bases). The length of the CDR3 is 15 residues. CDR1 and CDR2 (germline): LGHNA, YNFKEQ. Trimming took off 1 base at V and 1 base at J, with 10 bases between the two ends. This CDR3 reads CASSQAPGQNTEAFF. In nucleotides, the CDR3 is TGTGCCAGCAGCCAAGCCCCCGGACAGAACACTGAAGCTTTCTTT.

The chain uses TRBV7-9 and TRBJ2-7, with D uncertain. Germline loops: CDR1 SEHNR, CDR2 FQNEAQ (reference sequence). The CDR3 totals 16 residues. V shed 1 base and J shed 2 bases, with 15 bases lying between them. CDR3 DNA sequence: TGTGCCAGCAGCTTAGAGGTAACCTCTAGTCCCTACGAGCAGTACTTC. It is translated as CASSLEVTSSPYEQYF.

The chain is built from TRBV18 and TRBJ2-2; D possibly corresponds to TRBD1 (6 bases). The CDR3 consists of 15 residues. V lost 4 bases and J 6 bases, leaving 15 bases between the germline ends. The V gene's germline CDR1 is KGHSH and CDR2 LQKENI. The CDR3 loop is CASSHDRSTSGELFF. The CDR3 coding sequence is TGTGCCAGCTCACATGACAGGTCCACCTCCGGGGAGCTGTTTTTT.

This clone was observed a single time. J is TRBJ2-3 and V is TRBV11-2; 11 nucleotides match TRBD2. The CDR3 extends over 16 amino acids. After removal of 0 bases from V and 3 bases from J, the junction contained 2 bases not matched to a gene. Per germline, CDR1 SGHAT and CDR2 FQNNGV. CDR3 DNA: TGTGCCAGCAGCTTAGAACTAGCGGGAGCAACAGATACGCAGTATTTT. Amino acids: CASSLELAGATDTQYF.

This sequence joins TRBV10-3 and TRBJ2-3, with 10 bases matching TRBD1. V shed 0 bases and J 4 bases; nucleotides not matched to a gene: 25. The CDR3 sequence is 23 residues long. The germline gives CDR1 ENHRY, CDR2 SYGVKD. CDR3 protein: CAISESTGGTLGGRFPPPDTQYF. CDR3 nucleotide sequence: TGTGCCATCAGTGAGTCGACAGGGGGCACCCTCGGCGGGAGGTTTCCCCCCCCAGATACGCAGTATTTT.

This clone was recorded only once. The CDR3 loop reads CASSGSFYNEQFF. As DNA, the CDR3 is TGTGCCAGCAGTGGGAGTTTCTACAATGAGCAGTTCTTC. This chain uses TRBV25-1 with TRBJ2-1; unclear D gene. V was trimmed by 4 bases and J by 3 bases, leaving 7 bases between them. Germline lookup yields CDR1 MGHDK and CDR2 SYGVNS. The length of the CDR3 is 13 residues.

V usage is TRBV7-9 and J usage is TRBJ2-1; TRBD2 matches 14 bases. Germline V CDR1 and CDR2: SEHNR, FQNEAQ (reference sequence). This CDR3 is built from 14 residues. With 5 bases clipped from V and 8 bases from J, the junction kept 2 bases outside the gene matches. The CDR3 region has the DNA TGTGCCAGCAGCATGGGACTAGCGGGAGATGAGCAGTTCTTC. It yields the protein CASSMGLAGDEQFF.

V and J are TRBV19 and TRBJ1-5; D unclear. The CDR3 has 14 amino acids. The V and J ends lost 3 bases and 2 bases respectively, with 8 bases between them. Germline CDR1 LNHDA, CDR2 SQIVND (reference sequence). Written as DNA, the CDR3 is TGTGCCAGTAGTATCCAGGTCGGCAATCAGCCCCAGCATTTT. Protein: CASSIQVGNQPQHF.

The CDR3 loop is CASSQEGSNGGADTQYF. Here the CDR3 DNA reads TGCGCCAGCAGCCAAGAGGGATCGAACGGGGGGGCAGATACGCAGTATTTT. This sequence joins TRBV4-3 and TRBJ2-3; 8 nucleotides align to TRBD2. The CDR3 has 17 residues. V trimming: 0 bases; J trimming: 4 bases; junction bases outside the gene matches: 9. Per germline, CDR1 LGHNA and CDR2 YSLEER.

This chain links TRBV6-2 or TRBV6-3 with TRBJ2-3; no reliable D call. This CDR3 has 15 residues. Trimming removed 3 bases at V and 1 base at J, with 11 bases between. The germline V gene encodes CDR1 MNHEY and CDR2 SVGEGT. This CDR3 reads CASSYGQVGTDTQYF. The DNA of the CDR3 is TGTGCCAGCAGTTATGGGCAGGTTGGCACAGATACGCAGTATTTT.

This clone was seen a handful of times. This chain connects TRBV19 to TRBJ1-4; the match to TRBD1 covers 8 bases. This CDR3 has 14 amino acids. J was trimmed by 8 bases and V by 4 bases; bases with no gene match: 6. Germline-derived CDR1 and CDR2 are LNHDA and SQIVND (reference sequence). CDR3 nucleotide sequence: TGTGCCAGTAGTAACCCGGGACAGGTAGAAAAACTGTTTTTT. Its protein is CASSNPGQVEKLFF.

The J gene is TRBJ1-5, the V gene TRBV9, with D maybe TRBD1 (5 bases). Germline CDR1 SGDLS, CDR2 YYNGEE. This CDR3 is built from 13 residues. Trimming pared 4 bases from V and 4 bases from J, leaving 9 bases between. CDR3 nucleotide sequence: TGTGCCAGCAGCAACGGGGGAAATCAGCCCCAGCATTTT. Its translation: CASSNGGNQPQHF.

This chain links TRBV2 with TRBJ1-5; maybe TRBD1 (5 bases). From germline, CDR1 is SNHLY and CDR2 FYNNEI. The V gene lost 6 bases and the J gene lost 0 bases, with 18 bases spanning the gap. The CDR3 is 17 amino acids. This chain's CDR3 is CASRDSSFYLSNQPQHF. Here the CDR3 DNA reads TGTGCCAGCAGAGACAGCTCGTTCTACCTTAGCAATCAGCCCCAGCATTTT.

This clone was observed a handful of times. The rearrangement joins TRBV27 to TRBJ2-2, with D hard to call. V was pared by 7 bases and J by 1 base, with 4 bases between. CDR1 is MNHEY and CDR2 is SMNVEV in the germline V gene (reference sequence). The CDR3 sequence is 12 residues long. CDR3 in DNA: TGTGCCAGCAAACAGAACACCGGGGAGCTGTTTTTT. It is translated as CASKQNTGELFF.

The chain has TRBV28 and TRBJ1-1, with 7 nucleotides matching TRBD1. V was clipped by 6 bases and J by 2 bases; unmatched bases: 12. The CDR3 is 16 residues long. CDR1 and CDR2 from the germline V gene are MDHEN and SYDVKM. DNA of the CDR3: TGTGCCAGCAGCCCACCCCCGGGACAGCTAAACACTGAAGCTTTCTTT. Residues: CASSPPPGQLNTEAFF.

This sequence joins TRBV10-3 and TRBJ2-7; 10 bases are a match to TRBD1. With 6 bases clipped from V and 2 bases from J, the junction kept 7 bases outside the gene matches. In germline, CDR1 is ENHRY, CDR2 SYGVKD. The CDR3 runs 15 residues. The DNA for the CDR3 is TGTGCCATCAGCGCCCGACAGGGGGCGACCTACGAGCAGTACTTC. Its translation is CAISARQGATYEQYF.

Ten or more counts support this clone. This rearrangement joins TRBV10-3 to TRBJ2-2, with 7 bases that match TRBD1. The V gene end was trimmed by 3 bases and the J gene end by 4 bases; junction bases not matched to a gene: 11. Germline CDR1 is ENHRY and CDR2 is SYGVKD. This CDR3 is built from 17 residues. The CDR3 nucleotides read TGTGCCATCAGTGAACCTACAGGGGCGAGCCTCACCGGGGAGCTGTTTTTT. Translation: CAISEPTGASLTGELFF.